The clone carrying this T cell receptor beta chain was seen a single time. Its specificity is unknown. This sample was taken from a study of shared clonotypes between healthy human individuals. The V end was cut by 4 bases, the J end by 0 bases, with 13 bases between. This CDR3 spans 16 amino acids. Germline CDR1 and CDR2: MNHEY and SVGAGI. The naive CD8 fraction comprised CD45RO-negative cells positively selected for CCR7 and excluded terminally differentiated effector memory CD45RA+ cells. Execution of the assay was at deep level. Each subset's genomic DNA was split evenly across several immunoSEQ plates. The protocol was immunoSEQ multiplex PCR, while the TCRdb copy is restricted to in-frame clones and leaves out a portion. The table lists about 820,000 clones, approximately 92% of them singletons. Study-wide results and limits: Around 5% of naive CD4 clonotypes were shared across several donors. Non-shared clonotypes displayed generation probabilities falling below those of clonotypes present in all four donors.

The TCR originated in a man aged 30 to 39 in good health. V gene TRBV6-5 combines with J gene TRBJ1-3; the D is unclear. Sequences were obtained from naive CD8+ T cells sorted from blood. The CDR3 protein is CASSSSGNPSGNTIYF. CDR3 in DNA: TGTGCCAGCAGTTCCTCGGGGAACCCCTCTGGAAACACCATATATTTT.